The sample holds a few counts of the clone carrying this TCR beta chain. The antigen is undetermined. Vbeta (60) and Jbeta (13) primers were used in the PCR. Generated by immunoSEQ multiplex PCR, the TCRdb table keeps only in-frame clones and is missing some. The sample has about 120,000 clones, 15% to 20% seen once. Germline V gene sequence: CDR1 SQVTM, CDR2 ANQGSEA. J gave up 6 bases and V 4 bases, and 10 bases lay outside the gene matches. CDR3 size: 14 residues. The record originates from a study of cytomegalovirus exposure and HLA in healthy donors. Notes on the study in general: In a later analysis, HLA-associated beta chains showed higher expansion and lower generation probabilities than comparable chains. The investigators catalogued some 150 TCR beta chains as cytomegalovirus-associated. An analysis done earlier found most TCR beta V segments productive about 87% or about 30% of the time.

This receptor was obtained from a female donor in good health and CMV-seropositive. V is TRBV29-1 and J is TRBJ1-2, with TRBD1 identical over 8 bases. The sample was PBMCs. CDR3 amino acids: CSVALAGGFDGYTF. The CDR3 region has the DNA TGCAGCGTTGCCCTGGCAGGGGGCTTTGATGGCTACACCTTC.